The next 15 T cell receptor beta chains were all read from a single sample in a study of blood T cells in healthy people across ages. The use of a sample-barcoded 5' primer and a J-beta primer mix characterized a second PCR of 7 to 11 cycles. TCRdb reanalysed the 5' RACE reads using MiXCR and keeps one entry per CDR3 protein. Counted here are some 900,000 distinct CDR3 sequences, 29% occurring once; the ten biggest clones make up 17%. The sample was blood. The receptors were sampled from a woman over 75 in good health.

On this clonotype itself: A much larger clone sits a single nucleotide away, making a read error possible. This sequence joins TRBV28 and TRBJ2-7; 9 nucleotides agree with TRBD1. The CDR3 consists of 13 residues. Germline V lookup: CDR1 MDHEN, CDR2 SYDVKM. CDR3 DNA: TGTGCCGGCAGTCCATGGACAGGGGTCGAGCAGTACTTC. It yields the protein CAGSPWTGVEQYF.

Ten or more counts support this clonotype. The V call is TRBV20-1, the J call TRBJ2-1; 8 bases are shared with TRBD2. The CDR3 covers 14 residues. Trimming took 5 bases from V and 3 from J; bases not matched to a gene: 6. Germline CDR1 reads DFQATT; CDR2 reads SNEGSKA (reference sequence). The CDR3 DNA sequence: TGCAGTGCTGGACGGCGGGGGGACTACAATGAGCAGTTCTTC. Its translation is CSAGRRGDYNEQFF.

The chain is built from TRBV28 and TRBJ2-7, with 8 bases that match TRBD1. Germline V gene data show CDR1 as MDHEN and CDR2 as SYDVKM. Unmatched junction bases numbered 5, after V lost 5 bases and J lost 5 bases. The CDR3 totals 13 residues. For the CDR3, the DNA is TGTGCCAGCAGTGCCCGGACAGGGAACGAGCAGTACTTC. It yields the protein CASSARTGNEQYF.

This clonotype was picked up a small number of times. The rearrangement uses TRBV4-3 and TRBJ1-4, with 9 bases fitting TRBD1. In germline, CDR1 is LGHNA, CDR2 YSLEER. V lost 3 bases and J lost 7; bases outside the gene matches: 9. The CDR3 totals 16 residues. The chain's CDR3 is CASSQGPGQGTEKLFF. CDR3 bases: TGCGCCAGCAGCCAGGGTCCGGGACAGGGTACTGAAAAACTGTTTTTT.

In this sample, this clonotype turned up a few times. The chain links TRBV15 to TRBJ1-2; D is unclear. With 8 bases removed from V and 6 bases from J, the gap between germline ends came to 19 bases. The V gene's germline CDR1 is LNHNV and CDR2 YYDKDF (reference sequence). CDR3 length equals 14 residues. CDR3 sequence reads: CATSPPVRSHGYTF. Written as DNA, the CDR3 is TGTGCCACCTCGCCCCCGGTACGATCGCATGGCTACACCTTC.

This clonotype has at least ten counts. The V call is TRBV3-1, the J call TRBJ2-1; D could derive from TRBD1 or TRBD2 (7 bases each). Germline assignment: CDR1 LGHDT and CDR2 YNNKEL (reference sequence). The CDR3 totals 12 residues. Trimming removed 1 base at V and 13 bases at J, with 11 bases between. The CDR3 region is CASSQAGGGQFF. The CDR3 nucleotides read TGTGCCAGCAGCCAAGCAGGGGGGGGCCAGTTCTTC.

The chain recombines TRBV6-2 or TRBV6-3 with TRBJ1-1; D is uncertain. The CDR3 consists of 15 residues. Between the trimmed V and J ends, which lost 7 bases and 5 bases, there was a span of 20 bases. CDR1 and CDR2 from the germline V gene are MNHEY and SVGEGT. CDR3 DNA sequence: TGTGCCAGCACCTCCCGGCTGGGGATTGGGACTGAAGCTTTCTTT. The encoded protein is CASTSRLGIGTEAFF.

The chain combines TRBV6-5 with TRBJ2-5; 8 bases match TRBD2. The ends lost 7 bases at V and 0 bases at J; junction bases unmatched: 4. CDR3 length: 14 residues. CDR1 and CDR2 (germline): MNHEY, SVGAGI. The CDR3 coding sequence is TGTGCCAGCAAGGAAGCGGGGGACCAAGAGACCCAGTACTTC. Translation: CASKEAGDQETQYF.

The chain joins TRBV6-5 to TRBJ1-1; 8 positions match TRBD1. This CDR3 comprises 16 residues. Germline assignment: CDR1 MNHEY and CDR2 SVGAGI. The ends lost 4 bases at V and 1 base at J; junction bases unmatched: 8. In nucleotides, the CDR3 is TGTGCCAGCAGTTTATCCAGGGGGCGCGGGAACACTGAAGCTTTCTTT. This encodes CASSLSRGRGNTEAFF.

This clonotype was found a few times. V and J are TRBV27 and TRBJ1-6; weak D call: TRBD1 (6 bases). The CDR3 runs to 13 residues. Germline CDR1 and CDR2: MNHEY and SMNVEV (reference sequence). The V end was cut by 4 bases, the J end by 13 bases, with 14 bases between. The CDR3 loop reads CASSSNRVSPLHF. CDR3 DNA: TGTGCCAGCAGTTCAAACAGGGTATCGCCCCTCCACTTT.

V is TRBV24-1 and J is TRBJ1-4; 7 bases match TRBD1. Germline CDR1 KGHDR, CDR2 SFDVKD. The CDR3 totals 18 residues. J lost 5 bases, V lost 5 bases, and 16 bases had no gene match. The CDR3: CATSVQGQRRRENEKLFF. For the CDR3, the DNA is TGTGCCACCAGTGTTCAGGGACAGCGGAGAAGAGAGAATGAAAAACTGTTTTTT.

This clonotype occurred a few times. This sequence may be a read error, since a much larger clone differs from it by one base. The CDR3 DNA reads TGCAGCGTCCGGAACAATGAGCAGTACTTC. Protein: CSVRNNEQYF. The J gene is TRBJ2-1, the V gene TRBV29-1; D is undetermined. The last part of the DNA fits TRBJ2-7 better; the J call may be wrong. CDR1 is SQVTM, CDR2 ANQGSEA, per germline. CDR3 size: 10 residues.

The chain links TRBV3-1 to TRBJ1-5, with D possibly matching TRBD1 (6 bases). This CDR3 spans 15 amino acids. Trimming removed 2 bases from V and 2 bases from J, with 10 bases in between. Germline CDR1 reads LGHDT; CDR2 reads YNNKEL (reference sequence). The CDR3 nucleotides are TGTGCCAGCAGCCAATCGGGGGCTCGCAATCAGCCCCAGCATTTT. It specifies CASSQSGARNQPQHF.

At least ten counts were recorded for this clonotype. This rearrangement joins TRBV6-5 to TRBJ2-1; no clear D gene. There are 11 residues in the CDR3. From germline, CDR1 is MNHEY and CDR2 SVGAGI. CDR3 nucleotides: TGTGCAGCCTCGGGCCCCAATGAGCAGTTCTTC. This encodes CAASGPNEQFF.

Of note for this clonotype: A much more abundant neighbour one base away suggests this may be a read error. V usage is TRBV3-1 and J usage is TRBJ1-1, with 9 bases matching TRBD1. There are 15 residues in the CDR3. Germline values: CDR1 LGHDT, CDR2 YNNKEL (reference sequence). CDR3 region: CANSRTGTGYTEAFF. Written as DNA, the CDR3 is TGTGCCAACAGCCGCACCGGGACAGGGTATACTGAAGCTTTCTTT.